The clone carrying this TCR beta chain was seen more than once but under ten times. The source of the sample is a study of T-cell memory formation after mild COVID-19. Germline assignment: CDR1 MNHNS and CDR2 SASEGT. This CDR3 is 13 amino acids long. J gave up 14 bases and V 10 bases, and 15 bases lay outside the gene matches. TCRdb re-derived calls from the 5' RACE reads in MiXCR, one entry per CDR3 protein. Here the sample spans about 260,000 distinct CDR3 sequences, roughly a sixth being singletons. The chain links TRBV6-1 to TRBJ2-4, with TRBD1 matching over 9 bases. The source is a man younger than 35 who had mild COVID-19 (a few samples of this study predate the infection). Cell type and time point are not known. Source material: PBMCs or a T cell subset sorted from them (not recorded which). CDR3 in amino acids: CAISGTGPGGEYF. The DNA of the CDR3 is TGTGCCATTTCCGGGACAGGGCCAGGCGGGGAGTACTTC.